Below, 10 T cell receptor beta chains from the same sample are listed, as sequenced in a study of shared clonotypes between healthy human individuals. Produced via immunoSEQ multiplex PCR; TCRdb's table is partial and in-frame only. The sample holds roughly 2.1 million clones, roughly 91% seen once. As defined, naive CD8 cells were CD45RO-negative and positively selected for CCR7, with terminally differentiated effector memory CD45RA+ cells excluded. The sequenced material came from naive CD8+ T cells from PBMCs. Source of these receptors: a man between 18 and 35 years old in good health. Some clones in this sample may be carry-over from other donors' samples.

This chain connects TRBV10-3 to TRBJ1-4; D is uncertain. Trimming left V 3 bases short and J 0 bases short, with 5 bases between. Germline CDR1 and CDR2: ENHRY and SYGVKD. The CDR3 extends over 14 amino acids. The CDR3 loop is CAISERATNEKLFF. For the CDR3, the DNA is TGTGCCATCAGTGAAAGAGCAACTAATGAAAAACTGTTTTTT.

The chain couples TRBV7-9 to TRBJ2-1; the match to TRBD2 covers 7 bases. CDR1 and CDR2 from the germline V gene are SEHNR and FQNEAQ (reference sequence). This CDR3 comprises 16 residues. V shed 4 bases, J shed 7 bases, and the junction held 13 bases outside the gene matches. The CDR3 DNA sequence: TGTGCCAGCAGCTCAAAGCGGGAACCGTTGAAGAATGAGCAGTTCTTC. This encodes CASSSKREPLKNEQFF.

The CDR3 loop is CASSLRYSEQFF. The CDR3 DNA reads as TGTGCCAGCAGTTTACGGTATTCTGAGCAGTTCTTC. The chain carries TRBV27 and TRBJ2-1, with D unresolved. V gave up 2 bases and J gave up 9 bases, with 8 bases separating them. This CDR3 is 12 amino acids long. Germline V CDR1 and CDR2: MNHEY, SMNVEV (reference sequence).

This clone occurred once. The CDR3 DNA reads TGTGCCAGCAGTTTACTTACCCCGTACGCCTCCCCCTACGAGCAGTACTTC. Translating gives CASSLLTPYASPYEQYF. The chain uses TRBV27 and TRBJ2-7; D unresolved. The CDR3 length is 17 residues. V lost 2 bases, J lost 2 bases, and 19 bases lay in between. Germline assignment: CDR1 MNHEY and CDR2 SMNVEV (reference sequence).

The chain combines TRBV19 with TRBJ2-7; D is ambiguous. Germline assignment: CDR1 LNHDA and CDR2 SQIVND (reference sequence). V gave up 3 bases and J gave up 6 bases, with 15 bases separating them. The CDR3 runs to 14 residues. CDR3 loop: CASSIKYTEGEQYF. The CDR3 DNA follows: TGTGCCAGTAGTATTAAGTATACAGAAGGCGAGCAGTACTTC.

This chain uses TRBV7-9 with TRBJ2-1, with D maybe TRBD1 (6 bases). Germline CDR1 and CDR2: SEHNR and FQNEAQ (reference sequence). The CDR3 length is 18 residues. The V gene lost 5 bases and the J gene lost 8 bases, with 28 bases spanning the gap. The CDR3 DNA sequence: TGTGCCAGCAGCGCCCACACTGGGTACAGGGAATCGTCCGATGAGCAGTTCTTC. Encoded protein: CASSAHTGYRESSDEQFF.

This rearrangement joins TRBV7-6 to TRBJ2-7; 8 positions agree with TRBD1. The J segment lost 3 bases and the V segment lost 0 bases, leaving 7 bases of the junction unmatched. There are 16 residues in the CDR3. Germline V gene lookup returns CDR1 SGHVS and CDR2 FNYEAQ. CDR3 nucleotide sequence: TGTGCCAGCAGCTTAGCAGTCCAGGGGGCGATCTACGAGCAGTACTTC. Encoded protein: CASSLAVQGAIYEQYF.

This chain uses TRBV11-2 with TRBJ2-1; 9 bases agree with TRBD2. The CDR3 runs to 19 residues. Germline values: CDR1 SGHAT, CDR2 FQNNGV. With 4 bases clipped from V and 0 bases from J, the junction kept 13 bases outside the gene matches. The CDR3 region has the DNA TGTGCCAGCAGCTGGAATCAGCGGGAGGAGGCCGGCTCCTACAATGAGCAGTTCTTC. Translating it yields CASSWNQREEAGSYNEQFF.

The rearrangement uses TRBV4-1 and TRBJ2-1; TRBD2 agrees at 12 bases. Germline V gives CDR1 MGHRA, CDR2 YSYEKL. With V trimmed by 2 bases and J by 0 bases, 5 bases remained unmatched. The CDR3 has 18 residues. As DNA, the CDR3 is TGCGCCAGCAGCCAACACGGACTAGCGGGGAGCTCCTACAATGAGCAGTTCTTC. It encodes CASSQHGLAGSSYNEQFF.

Notes on this clone: Other DNA sequences within the sample encode an identical CDR3. CDR3 DNA sequence: TGTGCCAGCAGTTTGGGGGGAGGGGAGCAGTACTTC. Translating it yields CASSLGGGEQYF. The chain combines TRBV28 with TRBJ2-7, with TRBD2 matching 7 bases. This CDR3 comprises 12 residues. Germline trimming cut 3 bases from V and 7 bases from J; bases unmatched to any gene: 3. Germline CDR1 reads MDHEN; CDR2 reads SYDVKM.